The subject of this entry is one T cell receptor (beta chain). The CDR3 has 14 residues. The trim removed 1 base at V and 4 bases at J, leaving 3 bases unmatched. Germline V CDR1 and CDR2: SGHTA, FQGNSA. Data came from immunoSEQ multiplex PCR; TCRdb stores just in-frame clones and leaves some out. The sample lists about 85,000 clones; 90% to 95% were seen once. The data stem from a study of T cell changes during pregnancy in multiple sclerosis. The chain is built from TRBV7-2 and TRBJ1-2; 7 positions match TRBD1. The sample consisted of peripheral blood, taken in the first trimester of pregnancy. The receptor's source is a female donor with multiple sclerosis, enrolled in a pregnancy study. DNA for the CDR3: TGTGCCAGCAGCTTAGTGGAGGGGGCCTATGGCTACACCTTC. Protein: CASSLVEGAYGYTF.